A single sample gave rise to the 14 T cell receptor beta chains below, sequenced in a study of T cells in Graves' hyperthyroidism and ophthalmopathy. What was amplified from RNA transcripts were TCR beta CDR3 regions. Researchers ran a first-round RT-PCR on the TCR CDR3 using the HTBI primer set. MiXCR, run by TCRdb on the multiplex PCR reads, gives a single entry per CDR3 protein. The sample shows about 400,000 distinct CDR3 sequences, around 13% of them seen only once. Sequencing used blood. These receptors all stem from a woman aged 18 to 35 with Graves' hyperthyroidism.

Concerning this clonotype itself: This may be a read error: a much more frequent sequence differs by one nucleotide. The chain links TRBV19 to TRBJ1-5; 8 bases fit TRBD1. The CDR3 is made up of 18 amino acids. V trimming: 1 base; J trimming: 0 bases; junction bases outside the gene matches: 8. Germline lookup yields CDR1 LNHDA and CDR2 SQIVND (reference sequence). The DNA of the CDR3 is TGTGCCAGTAGTATAGGGGGGGACAGGTTCGATAGCAATCAGCCCCAGCATTTT. Translating gives CASSIGGDRFDSNQPQHF.

Details on this clonotype: A single base separates this from a much larger clone, so it may be a read error. The chain joins TRBV5-5 to TRBJ2-7, with 7 bases lining up with TRBD1. The CDR3 extends over 15 amino acids. J gave up 0 bases and V 1 base, and 4 bases lay outside the gene matches. Germline V CDR1 and CDR2: SGHKS, YYEKEE (reference sequence). The CDR3 is CASSLTGAISYEQYF. In DNA, the CDR3 is TGTGCCAGCAGCTTGACAGGGGCCATCTCCTACGAGCAGTACTTC.

There are many counts of this clonotype. In nucleotides, the CDR3 is TGTGCCAGCACCCCCGGCGATTTCGGCGGGAGAACCGGGGGGGAGCAGTACTTC. Its translation: CASTPGDFGGRTGGEQYF. V is TRBV2 and J is TRBJ2-7; 7 nucleotides align to TRBD2. V lost 7 bases and J lost 7; bases outside the gene matches: 25. The CDR3 runs 18 residues. CDR1 and CDR2 from the germline V gene are SNHLY and FYNNEI.

The chain links TRBV20-1 to TRBJ1-2; D is perhaps TRBD1 (6 bases). V was shortened by 3 bases and J by 7 bases, with 9 bases between the two germline ends. CDR3 size: 11 residues. Per germline, CDR1 DFQATT and CDR2 SNEGSKA (reference sequence). CDR3 amino acids: CSARGAGGYTF. DNA for the CDR3: TGCAGTGCTAGGGGGGCAGGTGGCTACACCTTC.

In its sample, this clonotype was seen many times. The rearrangement uses TRBV28 and TRBJ1-6; D is undetermined. Trimming left V 3 bases short and J 5 bases short, with 17 bases between. The CDR3 has 17 amino acids. The germline V gene encodes CDR1 MDHEN and CDR2 SYDVKM. In nucleotides, the CDR3 is TGTGCCAGCAGTTTTCTTAGTGCGGGGATTAATAATTCACCCCTCCACTTT. Its protein is CASSFLSAGINNSPLHF. Filled out from reference TRBV28 and TRBJ1-6, the complete variable domain reads DVKVTQSSRYLVKRTGEKVFLECVQDMDHENMFWYRQDPGLGLRLIYFSYDVKMKEKGDIPEGYSVSREKKERFSLILESASTNQTSMYLCASSFLSAGINNSPLHFGNGTRLTVT.

This clonotype was recorded at least ten times. The chain has TRBV12-3 or TRBV12-4 and TRBJ2-5; no definite D call. This CDR3 contains 15 residues. V was shortened by 3 bases and J by 5 bases, with 16 bases between the two germline ends. The CDR3 is CASSFARPSGETQYF. The CDR3 DNA sequence: TGTGCCAGCAGTTTTGCCAGGCCCTCCGGGGAGACCCAGTACTTC.

The sample holds many counts of this clonotype. V and J are TRBV6-1 and TRBJ1-2; 8 positions agree with TRBD1. The CDR3 sequence is 14 residues long. With V trimmed by 0 bases and J by 6 bases, 3 bases remained unmatched. CDR1 is MNHNS, CDR2 SASEGT, per germline. The CDR3 DNA follows: TGTGCCAGCAGTGAAGCGTTGACAGGGGATGGCTACACCTTC. This encodes CASSEALTGDGYTF.

In its sample, this clonotype was seen many times. V is TRBV6-5 and J is TRBJ1-2, with 8 bases fitting TRBD1. After removal of 7 bases from V and 4 bases from J, the junction contained 8 bases not matched to a gene. The CDR3 has 14 amino acids. Germline loops: CDR1 MNHEY, CDR2 SVGAGI. CDR3 protein: CASTAGQVLYGYTF. The CDR3, as DNA: TGTGCCAGCACCGCGGGACAGGTTCTCTATGGCTACACCTTC.

The chain uses TRBV20-1 and TRBJ2-5; TRBD2 matches 9 bases. With V trimmed by 6 bases and J by 4 bases, 12 bases remained unmatched. This CDR3 comprises 15 residues. Germline V CDR1 and CDR2: DFQATT, SNEGSKA (reference sequence). The CDR3 DNA follows: TGCAGTGCCACGAGACATAGCGGGAGTCGAGAGACCCAGTACTTC. As protein: CSATRHSGSRETQYF.

This clonotype showed up just a few times. The V and J genes are TRBV3-1 and TRBJ1-5; no clear D gene. The CDR3 sequence is 16 residues long. With 0 bases removed from V and 0 bases from J, the gap between germline ends came to 9 bases. Looked up from germline, CDR1 is LGHDT and CDR2 is YNNKEL (reference sequence). The CDR3 is CASSQDRADSNQPQHF. CDR3 DNA sequence: TGTGCCAGCAGCCAAGATCGGGCCGATAGCAATCAGCCCCAGCATTTT.

This clonotype was found many times. The chain carries TRBV30 and TRBJ1-2; no firm D call. The germline V gene has CDR1 GTSNPN and CDR2 SVGIG (reference sequence). V shed 5 bases and J shed 7 bases, with 11 bases lying between them. CDR3 size: 11 residues. CDR3 in amino acids: CAWVGDAGYTF. In DNA, the CDR3 is TGTGCCTGGGTCGGGGATGCTGGCTACACCTTC.

This clonotype was detected ten times or more. The chain employs TRBV7-2 and TRBJ2-3, with D maybe TRBD1 (6 bases). The V gene's germline CDR1 is SGHTA and CDR2 FQGNSA. This CDR3 spans 15 amino acids. V was clipped by 1 base and J by 2 bases, with 10 bases between them. CDR3 residues: CASSLVHRDTDTQYF. For the CDR3, the DNA is TGTGCCAGCAGCTTAGTTCACAGGGACACAGATACGCAGTATTTT.

In its sample, this clonotype was seen a few times. V is TRBV12-3 or TRBV12-4 and J is TRBJ2-2, with D possibly TRBD1 on 6 matching bases. The CDR3 totals 14 residues. V shed 7 bases and J shed 2 bases, with 11 bases lying between them. The CDR3 DNA reads TGTGCCAGCACCCCGGACAGAAACACCGGGGAGCTGTTTTTT. The encoded protein is CASTPDRNTGELFF.

The CDR3 spells CASSQDSLWGTGANVLTF. In DNA form, the CDR3 reads TGTGCCAGCAGCCAAGATTCGTTGTGGGGGACTGGGGCCAACGTCCTGACTTTC. V usage is TRBV3-1 and J usage is TRBJ2-6; D may match TRBD1 or TRBD2 (5 bases each). The V gene's germline CDR1 is LGHDT and CDR2 YNNKEL (reference sequence). Between the trimmed V and J ends, which lost 0 bases and 2 bases, there was a span of 14 bases. The CDR3 has 18 amino acids.